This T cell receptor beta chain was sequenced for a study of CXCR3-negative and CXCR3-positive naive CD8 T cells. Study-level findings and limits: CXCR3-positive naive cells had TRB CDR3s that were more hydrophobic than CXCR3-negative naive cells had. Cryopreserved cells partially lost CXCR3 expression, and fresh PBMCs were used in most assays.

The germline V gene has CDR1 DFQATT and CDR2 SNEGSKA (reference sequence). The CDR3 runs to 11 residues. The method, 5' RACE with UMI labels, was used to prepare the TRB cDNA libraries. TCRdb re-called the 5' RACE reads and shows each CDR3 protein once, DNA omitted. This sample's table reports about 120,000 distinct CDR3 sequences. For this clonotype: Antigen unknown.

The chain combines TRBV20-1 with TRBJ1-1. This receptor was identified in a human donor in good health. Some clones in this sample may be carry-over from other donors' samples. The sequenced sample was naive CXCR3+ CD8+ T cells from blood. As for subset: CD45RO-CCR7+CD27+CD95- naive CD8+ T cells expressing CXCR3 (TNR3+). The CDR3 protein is CSGRGGNEAFF.